One sample yielded the 27 T cell receptor beta chains listed below, sequenced in a study of OX40 agonist ivuxolimab in advanced cancers. TCRdb's copy holds only in-frame clones and misses some; the assay was immunoSEQ multiplex PCR. The data hold about 64,000 clones, with approximately 82% observed a single time. The material was CD4+ or CD8+ T cells sorted from blood, obtained in a trial of the OX40 agonist ivuxolimab. These receptor sequences come from an adult with an advanced solid tumor such as melanoma, head and neck, liver or kidney cancer.

The chain is built from TRBV9 and TRBJ2-5, with a weak D call TRBD1 (5 bases). This CDR3 has 17 residues. Germline V gene data show CDR1 as SGDLS and CDR2 as YYNGEE. V was shortened by 0 bases and J by 1 base, with 16 bases between the two germline ends. CDR3 region: CASSVAFGDSSQETQYF. The CDR3, as DNA: TGTGCCAGCAGCGTAGCTTTCGGAGACAGTTCCCAAGAGACCCAGTACTTC.

The V gene is TRBV7-9, the J gene TRBJ2-5; D not resolved. Per germline, CDR1 SEHNR and CDR2 FQNEAQ (reference sequence). Deletions cut 5 bases from V and 7 bases from J, with 8 bases between. CDR3 length: 11 residues. The CDR3 DNA is TGTGCCAGCAGCCACCCGGGGACCCAGTACTTC. This translates into CASSHPGTQYF.

CDR3 amino acids: CASSLRTQPQHF. CDR3 DNA: TGTGCCAGCAGCTTGCGGACTCAGCCCCAGCATTTT. The V and J genes are TRBV5-6 and TRBJ1-5; D is unclear. The germline V gene has CDR1 SGHDT and CDR2 YYEEEE. Deletions cut 1 base from V and 6 bases from J, with 5 bases between. The CDR3 length is 12 residues.

This chain links TRBV19 with TRBJ1-2; D is undetermined. This CDR3 has 16 residues. CDR1 and CDR2 from the germline V gene are LNHDA and SQIVND (reference sequence). CDR3 sequence: CVNLGVWLGANYGYTF. The DNA for the CDR3 is TGTGTCAATCTTGGGGTATGGCTGGGAGCTAACTATGGCTACACCTTC.

CDR3 bases: TGTGCCAGCAGTTACTCCTGGACAGGGGGTATGGGCTACACCTTC. Protein: CASSYSWTGGMGYTF. The genes are TRBV6-6 and TRBJ1-2, with 10 bases aligning to TRBD1. Trimming took 0 bases from V and 8 from J; bases not matched to a gene: 6. This CDR3 has 15 amino acids. In germline, CDR1 is MNHNY, CDR2 SVGAGI (reference sequence).

This chain joins TRBV7-9 and TRBJ2-1; the D is unclear. The V end was cut by 5 bases, the J end by 4 bases, with 9 bases between. The germline CDR1 and CDR2 sequences are SEHNR and FQNEAQ (reference sequence). The CDR3 totals 13 residues. CDR3 in amino acids: CASSGMLYNEQFF. The CDR3 DNA is TGTGCCAGCAGCGGGATGCTTTACAATGAGCAGTTCTTC.

This clone was counted a single time. This chain uses TRBV7-7 with TRBJ2-7; maybe TRBD1 (6 bases). Germline loops: CDR1 SSHAT, CDR2 FNYEAQ (reference sequence). The V and J ends lost 0 bases and 4 bases respectively, with 13 bases between them. The CDR3 length is 15 residues. The CDR3 loop reads CASSLAAGDQYEQYF. The CDR3 DNA reads as TGTGCCAGCAGCTTAGCGGCAGGGGATCAGTACGAGCAGTACTTC.

The chain couples TRBV10-1 to TRBJ2-3; D remains unclear. With 2 bases removed from V and 4 bases from J, the gap between germline ends came to 16 bases. CDR1 WNHNN and CDR2 SYGVQD come from the germline V gene (reference sequence). The CDR3 contains 16 residues. CDR3 protein: CASSERLLSPPDTQYF. CDR3 coding DNA: TGCGCCAGCAGTGAGAGGCTACTGAGCCCCCCAGATACGCAGTATTTT.

Only one count was recorded for this clone. The chain links TRBV5-1 to TRBJ2-6; TRBD1 agrees at 8 bases. Per germline, CDR1 SGHRS and CDR2 YFSETQ. This CDR3 spans 17 amino acids. Germline trimming cut 1 base from V and 4 bases from J; bases unmatched to any gene: 7. The CDR3 bases are TGCGCCAGCAGCTTGATAGGACAGGGATACGGGGCCAACGTCCTGACTTTC. Translating gives CASSLIGQGYGANVLTF.

The rearrangement joins TRBV5-6 to TRBJ2-7; 7 bases are a match to TRBD1. CDR3 length equals 13 residues. CDR1 SGHDT and CDR2 YYEEEE come from the germline V gene. With 2 bases clipped from V and 3 bases from J, the junction kept 2 bases outside the gene matches. Here the CDR3 DNA reads TGTGCCAGCAGCTTCGGGACAGACTACGAGCAGTACTTC. Its protein product is CASSFGTDYEQYF.

This chain uses TRBV14 with TRBJ1-2, with 10 nucleotides matching TRBD1. Per germline, CDR1 SGHDN and CDR2 FVKESK. The CDR3 totals 16 residues. V was clipped by 4 bases and J by 6 bases; unmatched bases: 11. CDR3 protein: CASSRGKDRGKDGYTF. CDR3 sequence (DNA): TGTGCCAGCAGCCGAGGAAAGGACAGGGGGAAGGATGGCTACACCTTC.

CDR3 region: CASSHAGVLLDGYTF. Here the CDR3 DNA reads TGTGCCAGTAGCCACGCAGGGGTTCTGTTGGATGGCTACACCTTC. The rearrangement uses TRBV19 and TRBJ1-2; possible D gene TRBD1, 6 bases. The CDR3 has 15 residues. Trimming took 6 bases from V and 6 from J, leaving 20 bases between them. In germline, CDR1 is LNHDA, CDR2 SQIVND (reference sequence).

V is TRBV29-1 and J is TRBJ1-2; no clear D gene. CDR1 and CDR2 from the germline V gene are SQVTM and ANQGSEA. The V and J ends lost 2 bases and 8 bases respectively, with 21 bases between them. The CDR3 consists of 15 residues. This chain's CDR3 is CSVEIGGNPRGGYTF. The CDR3 coding sequence is TGCAGCGTTGAAATAGGCGGGAACCCTCGAGGGGGCTACACCTTC.

DNA of the CDR3: TGCAGCGCCCGGGGGGTCTGGTCCCAGTACTTC. Translating gives CSARGVWSQYF. The chain carries TRBV29-1 and TRBJ2-5, with TRBD2 identical over 7 bases. CDR3 length: 11 residues. The germline gives CDR1 SQVTM, CDR2 ANQGSEA. Trimming cost V 7 bases and J 9 bases; bases outside gene matches: 8.

The CDR3 protein is CASSPTGANYGYTF. The DNA of the CDR3 is TGTGCCAGCAGCCCCACAGGTGCTAACTATGGCTACACCTTC. The chain couples TRBV5-5 to TRBJ1-2; TRBD1 is a possible D gene (5 bases). Germline V gene lookup returns CDR1 SGHKS and CDR2 YYEKEE (reference sequence). The CDR3 is 14 residues long. V lost 4 bases to trimming and J lost 0 bases, with 10 bases between them.

The chain combines TRBV27 with TRBJ2-7; unclear D gene. CDR3 length: 15 residues. Germline values: CDR1 MNHEY, CDR2 SMNVEV (reference sequence). V gave up 3 bases and J gave up 4 bases, with 16 bases separating them. This CDR3 is CASSFSPNSKYEQYF. CDR3 coding DNA: TGTGCCAGCAGTTTCTCGCCCAACTCCAAATACGAGCAGTACTTC.

The genes are TRBV4-3 and TRBJ1-3, with no clear D. CDR1 is LGHNA, CDR2 YSLEER, per germline. Trimming cost V 0 bases and J 2 bases, with 8 bases left between them. This CDR3 comprises 15 residues. CDR3 region: CASSQDRTPGNTIYF. The CDR3 DNA follows: TGCGCCAGCAGCCAAGATAGAACGCCTGGAAACACCATATATTTT.

This clone came up once. The chain has TRBV6-6 and TRBJ2-7, with TRBD1 matching 7 bases. Germline V gene lookup returns CDR1 MNHNY and CDR2 SVGAGI (reference sequence). Germline trimming cut 0 bases from V and 2 bases from J; bases unmatched to any gene: 4. This CDR3 contains 15 residues. The CDR3 sequence is CASSYSTGIAYEQYF. The CDR3 region has the DNA TGTGCCAGCAGTTACTCGACAGGGATAGCCTACGAGCAGTACTTC.

V gene TRBV4-3 combines with J gene TRBJ1-5, with 8 nucleotides matching TRBD1. Unmatched junction bases numbered 7, after V lost 4 bases and J lost 5 bases. CDR1 is LGHNA and CDR2 is YSLEER in the germline V gene. There are 15 residues in the CDR3. The CDR3 loop is CASSLSAGQDQPQHF. In nucleotides, the CDR3 is TGCGCCAGCAGCCTCTCGGCGGGACAGGATCAGCCCCAGCATTTT.

V and J are TRBV2 and TRBJ1-5, with 7 bases identical to TRBD1. The V gene end was trimmed by 6 bases and the J gene end by 1 base; junction bases not matched to a gene: 6. The CDR3 loop spans 15 amino acids. From germline, CDR1 is SNHLY and CDR2 FYNNEI. The CDR3 loop reads CASRKTGMSNQPQHF. The DNA for the CDR3 is TGTGCCAGCAGGAAGACAGGGATGAGCAATCAGCCCCAGCATTTT. Full variable domain (remainder filled in from reference TRBV2 and TRBJ1-5): EPEVTQTPSHQVTQMGQEVILRCVPISNHLYFYWYRQILGQKVEFLVSFYNNEISEKSEIFDDQFSVERPDGSNFTLKIRSTKLEDSAMYFCASRKTGMSNQPQHFGDGTRLSIL.

The DNA for the CDR3 is TGTGCCACCAGACTCGAACTCTCTGGAAACACCATATATTTT. It translates to CATRLELSGNTIYF. J is TRBJ1-3 and V is TRBV10-3; no reliable D call. Germline V gives CDR1 ENHRY, CDR2 SYGVKD. The CDR3 length is 14 residues. The V and J ends lost 10 bases and 0 bases respectively, with 13 bases between them.

This chain links TRBV19 with TRBJ1-2; D not resolved. V dropped 1 base and J dropped 6 bases, with 9 bases sitting between them. This CDR3 is built from 13 residues. Germline values: CDR1 LNHDA, CDR2 SQIVND (reference sequence). Here the CDR3 reads CASSIGVRDGYTF. CDR3 in DNA: TGTGCCAGTAGTATAGGAGTTAGGGATGGCTACACCTTC. The variable domain in full, with the rest retrieved from reference TRBV19 and TRBJ1-2, is DGGITQSPKYLFRKEGQNVTLSCEQNLNHDAMYWYRQDPGQGLRLIYYSQIVNDFQKGDIAEGYSVSREKKESFPLTVTSAQKNPTAFYLCASSIGVRDGYTFGSGTRLTVV.

This chain connects TRBV28 to TRBJ2-1, with 11 bases lining up with TRBD2. This CDR3 is 15 amino acids long. With 10 bases clipped from V and 5 bases from J, the junction kept 10 bases outside the gene matches. The germline V gene has CDR1 MDHEN and CDR2 SYDVKM. CDR3 nucleotide sequence: TGTGCCACCAGGATACTAGCGGGGGCGAACAATGAGCAGTTCTTC. Protein sequence: CATRILAGANNEQFF.

The count of this clone is one. The rearrangement links TRBV5-1 to TRBJ2-6, with D unresolved. This CDR3 comprises 16 residues. Germline-derived CDR1 and CDR2 are SGHRS and YFSETQ. The V and J ends lost 1 base and 0 bases respectively, with 8 bases between them. CDR3 nucleotide sequence: TGCGCCAGCAGCTTGCAACAAGACTCTGGGGCCAACGTCCTGACTTTC. Amino acid sequence: CASSLQQDSGANVLTF.

V and J are TRBV2 and TRBJ1-5; TRBD1 matches at 7 bases. This CDR3 contains 14 residues. V shed 5 bases and J 9 bases; nucleotides not matched to a gene: 10. Germline loops: CDR1 SNHLY, CDR2 FYNNEI. The CDR3 coding sequence is TGTGCCAGCAGTAAACGGGACAGCGTATCGCCCCAGCATTTT. This gives the protein CASSKRDSVSPQHF. The full variable domain, completed using reference TRBV2 and TRBJ1-5, is EPEVTQTPSHQVTQMGQEVILRCVPISNHLYFYWYRQILGQKVEFLVSFYNNEISEKSEIFDDQFSVERPDGSNFTLKIRSTKLEDSAMYFCASSKRDSVSPQHFGDGTRLSIL.

This clone is a singleton in its sample. The chain couples TRBV2 to TRBJ1-1; D may be TRBD1 (5 bases). Trimming left V 10 bases short and J 5 bases short, with 17 bases between. The CDR3 runs 13 residues. Germline-derived CDR1 and CDR2 are SNHLY and FYNNEI. CDR3 amino acids: CATLYQGWTEAFF. In DNA, the CDR3 is TGTGCCACCCTTTATCAGGGTTGGACTGAAGCTTTCTTT.

This chain uses TRBV7-2 with TRBJ2-3; 7 nucleotides line up with TRBD1. J was trimmed by 2 bases and V by 7 bases; bases with no gene match: 6. The CDR3 is 14 residues long. CDR1 SGHTA and CDR2 FQGNSA come from the germline V gene. This CDR3 is CASTRDSATDTQYF. The DNA for the CDR3 is TGTGCCAGCACTAGGGACAGTGCCACAGATACGCAGTATTTT.